This record concerns one TCR beta chain sequence. Its antigen remains unidentified. With 60 Vbeta and 13 Jbeta primers, the PCR was carried out. Method: immunoSEQ multiplex PCR; TCRdb's copy keeps in-frame clones and lacks some. The data contain 95,000 to 150,000 clones, more than 75% of them singletons. The CDR3 runs to 15 residues. Germline V gene data show CDR1 as SGHAT and CDR2 as FQNNGV. The V and J ends lost 4 bases and 0 bases respectively, with 10 bases between them. This record belongs to a study of cytomegalovirus exposure and HLA in healthy donors. General study points: The authors later found HLA-associated TCR beta chains more clonally expanded than equally common others.

This TCR derives from a man aged 18 to 30 in good health and CMV-seronegative. This sequence joins TRBV11-2 and TRBJ2-1; D unclear. Sequenced input: PBMCs. In nucleotides, the CDR3 is TGTGCCAGCAGCTCCGGAGCCAACTCCTACAATGAGCAGTTCTTC. As protein: CASSSGANSYNEQFF.